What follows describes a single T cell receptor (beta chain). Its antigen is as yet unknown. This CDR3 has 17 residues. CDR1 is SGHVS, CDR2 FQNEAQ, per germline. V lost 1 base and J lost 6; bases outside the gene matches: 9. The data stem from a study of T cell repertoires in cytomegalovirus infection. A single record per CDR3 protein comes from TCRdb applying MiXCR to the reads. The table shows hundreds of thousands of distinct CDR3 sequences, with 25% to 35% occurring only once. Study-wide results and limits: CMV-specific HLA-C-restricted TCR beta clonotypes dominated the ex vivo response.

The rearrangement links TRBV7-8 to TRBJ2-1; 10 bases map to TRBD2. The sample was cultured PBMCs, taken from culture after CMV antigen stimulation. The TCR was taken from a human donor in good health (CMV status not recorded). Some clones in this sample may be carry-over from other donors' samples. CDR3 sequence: CASSLGAGTSVGNEQFF. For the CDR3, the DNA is TGTGCCAGCAGCTTAGGGGCCGGGACTAGCGTGGGCAATGAGCAGTTCTTC.